This TCR beta chain was retrieved from a study of beta chain features in type 1 diabetes. Broader study findings: Shorter TCRB CDR3s, moderately but significantly so, marked every one of the four CD4+ subsets in Type 1 diabetes patients. Within the patient group, naive, central memory and Treg TCRB repertoires appeared more similar to each other than within healthy donors.

What was sequenced were expressed TCRB transcripts, since all of the isolated RNA had been reverse transcribed. Produced via immunoSEQ multiplex PCR; TCRdb's table is partial and in-frame only. Of 300,000 or so clones in the sample, 13% were seen once. Between the trimmed V and J ends, which lost 11 bases and 0 bases, there was a span of 13 bases. Germline-derived CDR1 and CDR2 are SGHAT and FQNNGV. This CDR3 is 13 amino acids long. A word on this clone: The target antigen is unknown.

Sorting based on CD45RO/CCR7/CD25/CD127/CD95/CD27 separated CD4+ naive, central memory, regulatory and stem cell-like memory cells. This TCR was sampled from a woman aged 18-35 years with type 1 diabetes. What was sequenced was naive CD4+ T cells from blood. The chain employs TRBV11-2 and TRBJ2-5, with D unresolved. The chain's CDR3 is CASGAAYQETQYF. The CDR3 DNA follows: TGTGCCTCCGGAGCAGCGTACCAAGAGACCCAGTACTTC.